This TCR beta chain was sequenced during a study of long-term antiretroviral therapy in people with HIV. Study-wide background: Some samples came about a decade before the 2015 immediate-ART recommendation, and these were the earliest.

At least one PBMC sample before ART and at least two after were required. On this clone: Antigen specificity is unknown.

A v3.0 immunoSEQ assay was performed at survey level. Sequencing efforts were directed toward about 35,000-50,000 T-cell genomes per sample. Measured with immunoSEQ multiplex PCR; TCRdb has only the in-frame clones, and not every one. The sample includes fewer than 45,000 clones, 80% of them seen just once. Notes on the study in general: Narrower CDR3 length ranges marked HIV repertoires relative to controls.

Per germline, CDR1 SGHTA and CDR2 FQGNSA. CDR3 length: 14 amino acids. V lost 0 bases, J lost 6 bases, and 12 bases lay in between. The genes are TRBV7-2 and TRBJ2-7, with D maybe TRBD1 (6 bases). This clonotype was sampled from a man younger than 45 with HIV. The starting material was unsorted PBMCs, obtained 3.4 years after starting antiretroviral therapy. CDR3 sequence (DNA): TGTGCCAGCAGCTTAGCGGTCAGGGGTGGCGAGCAGTACTTC. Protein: CASSLAVRGGEQYF.